This entry describes one TCR beta chain. Participants came from about two dozen US areas, aged about 18 to 95 years. Participant reports of clinical history set cohort assignment. This sample is part of a study of blood T cell repertoires in COVID-19. Original data processing: For nucleated cells, counts were estimated from reference gene primer amplification. Measured with immunoSEQ multiplex PCR; TCRdb has only the in-frame clones, and not every one. The D gene and trimming were derived from the DNA, and the V and J assignments and clone size from that table. This table holds about 200,000 clones, roughly 90% found once. The CDR3 extends over 17 amino acids. Trimming took off 0 bases at V and 4 bases at J, with 15 bases between the two ends. Germline assignment: CDR1 SEHNR and CDR2 FQNEAQ (reference sequence).

The genes are TRBV7-9 and TRBJ1-4; D perhaps matches TRBD1 (5 bases). The source material was PBMCs or T cells enriched from blood (not recorded which). This receptor was identified in a woman aged 18-35 years who had recovered from COVID-19. The CDR3 nucleotides are TGTGCCAGCAGCTTAGCGCCGAAGGGGCCGGGTAATGAAAAACTGTTTTTT. This gives the protein CASSLAPKGPGNEKLFF.